The rows below give T cell receptor beta chains drawn from one sample of a study of T cell repertoires in breast cancer. TCRdb reprocessed the emulsion pairing reads with MiXCR, giving one entry per CDR3 protein. The data show about 40,000 distinct CDR3 sequences, with roughly 42% seen just once and less than 70% held by the top ten. Sequenced input: CD8+ T cells. These receptors all stem from a pool of human donors with breast cancer or a healthy control (not recorded which). The conserved cysteine and the conserved F or W are not part of the CDR3 here. The D gene is left open where the match is weak. Part of the rows lack a size; the others show once, few, many or a class for expanded clones.

CDR3aa: ASSLGLAYGYT
d_gene: .
abundance: few
v_gene: TRBV7-2

CDR3aa: ASTGLAGARNEQF
d_gene: TRBD2
abundance: .
v_gene: TRBV5-1

CDR3aa: SASPSLRGITEAF
d_gene: .
abundance: few
v_gene: TRBV20-1

CDR3aa: ASSQDRHSNQPQR
d_gene: .
abundance: once
v_gene: TRBV4-1

CDR3aa: ASSTQGRETQY
d_gene: .
abundance: few
v_gene: TRBV6-6

CDR3aa: ATSLGGSGTDTQY
d_gene: TRBD2
abundance: .
v_gene: TRBV24-1

CDR3aa: ASTLRYHSYNEQF
d_gene: .
abundance: medium-sized
v_gene: TRBV5-1

CDR3aa: ASSQDSSFGRKLF
d_gene: .
abundance: few
v_gene: TRBV3-1

CDR3aa: ASSLKVGGLAYNSPLH
d_gene: .
abundance: .
v_gene: TRBV27

CDR3aa: ATSRPRGETQY
d_gene: .
abundance: many
v_gene: TRBV15

CDR3aa: ASGVSYGYT
d_gene: .
abundance: .
v_gene: TRBV2

CDR3aa: ASGGPNNSPLH
d_gene: .
abundance: .
v_gene: TRBV19

CDR3aa: ASSETQRTGLQY
d_gene: TRBD1
abundance: .
v_gene: TRBV6-1

CDR3aa: ASSLQGVNEQF
d_gene: TRBD1
abundance: many
v_gene: TRBV6-2/TRBV6-3

CDR3aa: ASSESDSRDTQY
d_gene: .
abundance: few
v_gene: TRBV6-1

CDR3aa: ASSFSFGGYT
d_gene: .
abundance: .
v_gene: TRBV2

CDR3aa: ASSTPPTDTQY
d_gene: .
abundance: .
v_gene: TRBV12-3/TRBV12-4

CDR3aa: ARGLSKNTEAF
d_gene: .
abundance: .
v_gene: TRBV27

CDR3aa: ASSSATGQGTYEQY
d_gene: TRBD1
abundance: .
v_gene: TRBV5-1

CDR3aa: ASSPFRSYEQY
d_gene: .
abundance: few
v_gene: TRBV7-2

CDR3aa: ATSRDQTGGRPQH
d_gene: TRBD1
abundance: many
v_gene: TRBV15

CDR3aa: ASSTIWADTQY
d_gene: .
abundance: few
v_gene: TRBV7-8

CDR3aa: SAPKTSGQETQY
d_gene: TRBD2
abundance: .
v_gene: TRBV20-1

CDR3aa: ASSGGTGYEQY
d_gene: TRBD1
abundance: .
v_gene: TRBV6-1